A single sample gave rise to the 5 T cell receptor beta chains below, sequenced in a study of blood T cell repertoires in COVID-19. Some clones are missing from TCRdb's copy, which holds only in-frame ones; the method was immunoSEQ multiplex PCR. Among tens of thousands of clones listed, approximately 81% were seen once. Sequencing used peripheral blood. These receptors came from a woman in her 70s with acute or convalescent COVID-19.

This clone was detected once. This chain connects TRBV25-1 to TRBJ1-3; D may be TRBD1 (5 bases). V was clipped by 7 bases and J by 4 bases, with 17 bases between them. CDR3 size: 15 residues. Per the germline V gene, CDR1 is MGHDK and CDR2 is SYGVNS. CDR3: CASTPRVDSGNTIYF. The CDR3, as DNA: TGTGCCAGCACCCCCCGCGTAGACAGCGGAAACACCATATATTTT.

V is TRBV5-1 and J is TRBJ2-7; 8 bases align to TRBD2. The CDR3 has 15 amino acids. After removal of 1 base from V and 3 bases from J, the junction contained 6 bases not matched to a gene. The germline V gene has CDR1 SGHRS and CDR2 YFSETQ. In DNA form, the CDR3 reads TGCGCCAGCAGCTTGCCTCAACTAGCGGACTACGAGCAGTACGTC. Translation: CASSLPQLADYEQYV.

This clone turned up a few times. The chain employs TRBV6-1 and TRBJ1-5; TRBD1 is a possible D gene (5 bases). Trimming pared 3 bases from V and 6 bases from J, leaving 15 bases between. CDR3 size: 15 residues. Germline V lookup: CDR1 MNHNS, CDR2 SASEGT. The CDR3 loop is CASSERLGGFQPQHF. For the CDR3, the DNA is TGTGCCAGCAGTGAGAGACTGGGGGGTTTTCAGCCCCAGCATTTT.

The chain links TRBV3-1 (or the pseudogene TRBV3-2) to TRBJ2-2; 7 bases are shared with TRBD2. Losses at the gene ends were 2 bases for V and 2 bases for J; bases not matched to a gene: 2. The CDR3 is 15 amino acids. Germline CDR1 and CDR2: LGHDT and YNNKEL (reference sequence). The chain's CDR3 is CASSQPGGNTGELFF. The CDR3 bases are TGTGCCAGCAGCCAACCGGGGGGAAACACCGGGGAGCTGTTTTTT.

The rearrangement uses TRBV10-2 and TRBJ1-2; possible D gene TRBD1, 6 bases. The CDR3 sequence is 15 residues long. V was clipped by 6 bases and J by 2 bases, with 16 bases between them. The germline V gene encodes CDR1 WSHSY and CDR2 SAAADI. The DNA of the CDR3 is TGCGCCAGCAGGCCTAGACAGGACCGAAACTATGGCTACACCTTC. It yields the protein CASRPRQDRNYGYTF.